What follows describes a single T cell receptor beta chain. What it binds is not known. The study drew the donors from its approximately 120-subject validation cohort, separate from the approximately 700-subject first cohort. The repertoire was sequenced with immunoSEQ multiplex PCR; TCRdb's copy has only in-frame clones and lacks some. This sample has approximately 150,000 clones, with approximately 81% found just once. The sample is drawn from a study of cytomegalovirus exposure and HLA in healthy donors. Broader study findings: A classifier reportedly called cytomegalovirus status with high sensitivity and specificity. The tendency of first-cohort TCR clusters to co-occur in the approximately 120 validation repertoires was identified by a subsequent analysis. Among TCR beta chains, those listed as cytomegalovirus-associated numbered about 150.

The material sequenced was PBMCs. The sequence came from a man aged 30-40 years in good health and CMV-seropositive.

The CDR3 here is CARSGGIFGTEAFF. CDR3 DNA sequence: TGTGCCCGCTCGGGGGGAATATTTGGCACTGAAGCTTTCTTT. V gene TRBV30 combines with J gene TRBJ1-1; the D gene is possibly TRBD1 (5 bases). Germline loops: CDR1 GTSNPN, CDR2 SVGIG (reference sequence). V was cut by 8 bases and J by 4 bases, with 20 bases left in between. This CDR3 is 14 amino acids long.